The rows below give T cell receptor beta chains drawn from one sample of a study of Graves' ophthalmopathy and Graves' hyperthyroidism. Via MiXCR, TCRdb re-called the multiplex PCR reads, giving one row per CDR3 protein. The table has about 1.1 million distinct CDR3 sequences, 35% to 45% seen once. Sequences were obtained from peripheral blood or thyroid tissue (not recorded which). The receptors were gathered from an adult man with Graves' hyperthyroidism. CDR3s include the opening cysteine and the closing phenylalanine or tryptophan. The D gene is left open where the match is weak. Clone size is not always given. Where it is, it says once, few, many or a class for expanded clones.

many TRBD1 TRBJ1-6 TRBV7-9 TGTGCCAGCAGCTCTCGGACAGGGGAGAACAATTCACCCCTCCACTTT CASSSRTGENNSPLHF
- - TRBJ2-7 TRBV6-5 TGTGCCAGCAGTGGAAGGGCAGGGGCCTACGAGCAGTACTTC CASSGRAGAYEQYF
many - TRBJ1-6 TRBV10-3 TGTGCCATCAGGGAGAGCTCCTATAATTCACCCCTCCACTTT CAIRESSYNSPLHF
- TRBD1 TRBJ1-4 TRBV9 TGTGCCAGCAGCGCCGGAGCTGGGACAGCAACTAATGAAAAACTGTTTTTT CASSAGAGTATNEKLFF
many - TRBJ2-7 TRBV15 TGTGCCACCAGCCCCGACGGGGAATCTTGGGACGAGCAGTACTTC CATSPDGESWDEQYF
few - TRBJ2-7 TRBV19 TGTGCCAGTATTAACACAGGAACCTACGAGCAGTACTTC CASINTGTYEQYF
- TRBD1 TRBJ2-6 TRBV27 TGTGCCAGCAGTAGGAAAGGACAGGGGGCGGTGTCTGGGGCCAACGTCCTGACTTTC CASSRKGQGAVSGANVLTF
- - TRBJ2-7 TRBV29-1 TGCAGCGTTGAAGAAATGGGCAGGGGACGATCCTACGAGCAGTACTTC CSVEEMGRGRSYEQYF
many - TRBJ1-1 TRBV10-3 TGTGCCATCAGTGAGTGGAGCACTGAAGCTTTCTTT CAISEWSTEAFF
- - TRBJ1-5 TRBV7-2 TGTGCCAGCAGCTTAGTTACTGACCGGCCCCAGCATTTT CASSLVTDRPQHF
- - TRBJ2-7 TRBV20-1 TGCAGTGCTACTTACTACCTACAGGGTTCCGTGTACGAGCAGTACTTC CSATYYLQGSVYEQYF
once TRBD1 TRBJ1-1 TRBV10-3 TGTGCCATCAGTGAGTCAGGACAGGAACGTGAAGCTTTCTTT CAISESGQEREAFF
many - TRBJ1-2 TRBV2 TGTGCCAGCAGCGGAGGCTACAGGGTTGAGGGCTACACCTTC CASSGGYRVEGYTF
many - TRBJ2-5 TRBV24-1 TGTGCCACCAGTGATGTAAAAGCTGGGGAGACCCAGTACTTC CATSDVKAGETQYF
- - TRBJ1-1 TRBV7-9 TGTGCCAGCAGCCGAACAGGGACGGGCACTGAAGCTTTCTTT CASSRTGTGTEAFF
many - TRBJ1-1 TRBV16 TGTGCCAGCAGTCATCGGACAGAGAACACTGAAGCTTTCTTT CASSHRTENTEAFF
- TRBD1 TRBJ1-2 TRBV7-9 TGTGCCAGTAGAGACAGGGACCACAGCTACACCTTC CASRDRDHSYTF